This TCR beta chain was obtained from a study of T cell repertoires in cytomegalovirus infection. Study as a whole: Selected CMV epitopes included recently identified HLA-C-restricted ones as well as well-studied HLA-B-restricted ones. Both a matching HLA type and CMV infection were indicated by public TCR beta signatures.

Germline loops: CDR1 LGHNA, CDR2 YSLEER. V lost 0 bases and J lost 2, with 9 bases in between. The CDR3 consists of 15 residues. TCRdb analysed the reads with MiXCR anew, one entry per CDR3 protein. The profile shows about half a million distinct CDR3 sequences, about 33% of them singletons. For this clonotype: Its antigen is not identified.

The sample consisted of cultured PBMCs, taken from culture after CMV antigen stimulation. V gene TRBV4-3 combines with J gene TRBJ2-3; D not resolved. This sequence was found in a human donor in good health (CMV status not recorded). Some clones in this sample may be carry-over from other donors' samples. The CDR3 DNA follows: TGCGCCAGCAGCCAAGATAGTGGGCCCACAGATACGCAGTATTTT. The encoded protein is CASSQDSGPTDTQYF.